This is a list of T cell receptor beta chains from one sample in a study of T cells in Graves' hyperthyroidism and ophthalmopathy. TCRdb re-called the multiplex PCR reads through MiXCR, storing one row per CDR3 protein. The repertoire consists of 360,000 or so distinct CDR3 sequences, with 15% occurring once and the leading ten covering 15% to 20%. The material sequenced was blood. These receptor sequences come from a woman aged 55-70 years with Graves' ophthalmopathy. CDR3s include the opening cysteine and the closing phenylalanine or tryptophan. The D gene is left open where the match is weak. Size values are once, few and many counts, or a class for expanded clones, and some rows have none.

TRBD1,TRBV3-1,many,TRBJ2-1,TGTGCCAGCAGGACAGGGGGATCCAATGAGCAGTTCTTC,CASRTGGSNEQFF
.,TRBV7-3,many,TRBJ2-3,TGTGCCAGCAGCTCAGACCTAGCAGATACGCAGTATTTT,CASSSDLADTQYF
.,TRBV5-1,many,TRBJ1-1,TGCGCCAGCAGCCCCGGACAGCCACCAGGGACAGCTTTCTTT,CASSPGQPPGTAFF
.,TRBV11-2,many,TRBJ1-6,TGTGCCAGCAGCCCCGGTGGCAGGGAGGGCTTACCCCTCCACTTT,CASSPGGREGLPLHF
.,TRBV18,few,TRBJ2-7,TGTGCCAGCTCAACCAGCGGCACCTACGAGCAGTACTTC,CASSTSGTYEQYF
.,TRBV5-1,many,TRBJ2-2,TGCGCCAGCAGCTTGGCTGGGGCGGGCACCGGGGAGCTGTTTTTT,CASSLAGAGTGELFF
TRBD2,TRBV6-4,.,TRBJ2-1,TGTGCCAGCAGTGGGTTGAAGCGGGAAATGAGGAATGAGCAGTTCTTC,CASSGLKREMRNEQFF
.,TRBV4-1,few,TRBJ2-7,TGCGCCAGCAGCCAAGAAGCTAGGACAGAGACTTACGAGCAGTACTTC,CASSQEARTETYEQYF
.,TRBV5-1,few,TRBJ2-3,TGCGCCAGCAGCTGGGGGGACAGTCTTTCGGGGGATACGCAGTATTTT,CASSWGDSLSGDTQYF
.,TRBV6-1,.,TRBJ2-5,TGTGCCAGCACCACCCGGGGGGAGACCCAGTACTTC,CASTTRGETQYF
TRBD1,TRBV2,many,TRBJ2-2,TGTGCCAGCAGCCCCAACCGGGACAGGATTCCCGCCGGGGAGCTGTTTTTT,CASSPNRDRIPAGELFF
.,TRBV28,few,TRBJ2-1,TGTGCCAGCAGTTTTTTGGCGGTCCAGTTCTTC,CASSFLAVQFF
.,TRBV7-2,many,TRBJ2-3,TGTGCCAGCAGCGTAGGGGGAGGCACAGATACGCAGTATTTT,CASSVGGGTDTQYF
.,TRBV12-3/TRBV12-4,many,TRBJ1-5,TGTGCCAGCAGTACCGGGAGCTCTTATCAGCCCCAGCATTTT,CASSTGSSYQPQHF
.,TRBV27,.,TRBJ2-4,TGTGCCAGCAGTTTCGGCAGGTTAAGCATTCAGTACTTC,CASSFGRLSIQYF
.,TRBV12-5,many,TRBJ2-1,TGTGCTAGTGGTACTAGTCGCAACAATGAGCAGTTCTTC,CASGTSRNNEQFF
.,TRBV9,.,TRBJ1-3,TGTGCCAGCAGCGTAGTACCCGGAACCCCACCGGACACCATATATTTT,CASSVVPGTPPDTIYF
.,TRBV12-3/TRBV12-4,.,TRBJ1-4,TGTGCCAGCAGTCTGGGGTCCGGGGAGTTTTTT,CASSLGSGEFF
.,TRBV5-1,few,TRBJ1-1,TGCGCCAGCAGCTTGGCCGTGACAGGCGGCACTGAGGCTTTCTTT,CASSLAVTGGTEAFF
.,TRBV6-1,.,TRBJ2-5,TGTGCCAGCAACCTTATCCCGGGAACTATGCGGGAGACCCAGTACTTC,CASNLIPGTMRETQYF
TRBD1,TRBV2,many,TRBJ1-2,TGTGCCAGCACCTACAGGGGGTATGGCTACACCTTC,CASTYRGYGYTF
TRBD1,TRBV20-1,many,TRBJ2-7,TGCAGTACGGGACAGGGGCCGGGGACCCACGAGCAGTACTTC,CSTGQGPGTHEQYF
.,TRBV28,many,TRBJ2-7,TGTGCCAGCAGTCCAGCCGGGACGCAGGCCTACGAGCAGTACTTC,CASSPAGTQAYEQYF
TRBD2,TRBV2,few,TRBJ2-7,TGTGCCAGCAGGGGGACTAGCGGGAGGCCCAGCGCCTACGAGCAGTACTTC,CASRGTSGRPSAYEQYF
TRBD2,TRBV29-1,.,TRBJ2-1,TGCAGCGTTGAAACTAGCGGGATAGGAAATGAGCAGTTCTTC,CSVETSGIGNEQFF
.,TRBV2,.,TRBJ1-3,TGTGCCAGCAGTGAAGATGGTGGCAGCCCGGGAAACACCATATATTTT,CASSEDGGSPGNTIYF
.,TRBV30,many,TRBJ2-1,TGTGCCTGGAGTAGGAGGGGGGCCTACAATGAGCAGTTCTTC,CAWSRRGAYNEQFF
TRBD2,TRBV6-1,.,TRBJ2-2,TGTGCCAGCAGCCCCTTTGGCCTGACTAGCGGGAGGAACACCGGGGAGCTGTTTTTT,CASSPFGLTSGRNTGELFF
TRBD1,TRBV7-2,few,TRBJ1-6,TGTGCCAGCAGCTTAATTGGGACAGGGGATGGTTCACCCCTCCACTTT,CASSLIGTGDGSPLHF
TRBD2,TRBV20-1,many,TRBJ2-7,TGCAGTGCCGGGGGGAAGCGTAAAGCCTACGAGCAGTACTTC,CSAGGKRKAYEQYF
.,TRBV6-5,few,TRBJ2-5,TGTGCCAGCAGTTACCGACAGCAGTACCAAGAGACCCAGTACTTC,CASSYRQQYQETQYF
.,TRBV7-2,many,TRBJ2-1,TGTGCCAGCAGCTTAGGGCTATCCTTTGATGAGCAGTTCTTC,CASSLGLSFDEQFF
TRBD2,TRBV3-1,.,TRBJ2-3,TGTGCCAGCAGCCAAGTCATCCTAGCGGGAGGACGAGATACGCAGTATTTT,CASSQVILAGGRDTQYF
.,TRBV24-1,.,TRBJ2-3,TGTGCCACCAGTGATTTGACGACTCGGGGGACGCAGTATTTT,CATSDLTTRGTQYF
.,TRBV24-1,.,TRBJ2-2,TGTGCCACAAGGGGAGGGCAGGGGGCAACCGGGGAGCTGTTTTTT,CATRGGQGATGELFF
TRBD2,TRBV20-1,many,TRBJ2-5,TGCAGTGCTTCCACCCGGCTAGCGGGAGGGTGGCGGCAAGAGACCCAGTACTTC,CSASTRLAGGWRQETQYF
.,TRBV4-2,few,TRBJ2-1,TGTGCCAGCAGCCCCACCCGGAGTGAGCAGTTCTTC,CASSPTRSEQFF
.,TRBV6-1,few,TRBJ2-3,TGTGCCAGCAGTGAAGGAATCGCAGAGCAGTATTTT,CASSEGIAEQYF
.,TRBV6-1,many,TRBJ1-1,TGTGCCAGCAGCCCCCAGGGGAGGACTGAAGCTTTCTTT,CASSPQGRTEAFF
.,TRBV12-3/TRBV12-4,few,TRBJ2-1,TGTGCCAGCAGTTTGTATCGGCGGATAGCCTACAATGAGCAGTTCTTC,CASSLYRRIAYNEQFF
TRBD1,TRBV28,many,TRBJ2-4,TGTGCCAGCAGTGAACAGGGGATTGTGGCCAAAAACATTCAGTACTTC,CASSEQGIVAKNIQYF